This TCR beta chain was identified in a study of beta chain features in type 1 diabetes. This clone was seen more than once but under ten times. Deletions cut 3 bases from V and 3 bases from J, with 12 bases between. Germline lookup yields CDR1 MNHEY and CDR2 SMNVEV (reference sequence). The CDR3 contains 15 residues. The whole isolated RNA underwent reverse transcription, so sequencing captured expressed TCRB transcripts. Method: immunoSEQ multiplex PCR; TCRdb's copy keeps in-frame clones and lacks some. The sample includes fewer than 900,000 clones, 15% to 20% of them seen just once. The TCR originated in a woman aged 18-29 years in good health. The V and J genes are TRBV27 and TRBJ1-5, with D unresolved. The specimen was naive CD4+ T cells from blood. The CDR3 bases are TGTGCCAGCAGTTTTGTCCTGGGATCCAATCAGCCCCAGCATTTT. It codes for CASSFVLGSNQPQHF.